The sequence of this T cell receptor beta chain was determined in a study of CD8+CD57+ T cells in acquired aplastic anemia. The CDR3 covers 13 residues. Germline V gene lookup returns CDR1 SGHVS and CDR2 FQNEAQ. Trimming stripped 1 base from V and 4 bases from J, with 7 bases between. This clonotype showed up just a few times. By flow cytometry, patients selected for sequencing had shown an expansion of CD8+CD57+ cells. Investigators profiled TCR beta VDJ and CDR3 from genomic DNA template. TCRdb fed the reads into MiXCR, producing one record per CDR3 protein. In the table there are fewer than 300,000 distinct CDR3 sequences, approximately 86% of which are singletons.

The origin of this receptor is a human donor with aplastic anemia. The V call is TRBV7-8, the J call TRBJ1-2; no clear D gene. Sequencing used sorted CD4+, CD8+, or CD8+CD57+ T cells (not recorded which) from PBMCs. CDR3 protein: CASSLVGIYGYTF. CDR3 DNA sequence: TGTGCCAGCAGCTTAGTAGGGATCTATGGCTACACCTTC.